This T cell receptor (beta chain) was identified during a study of cytomegalovirus exposure and HLA in healthy donors (dated by TCRdb to between 2016 and 2019). As for the study more broadly: An earlier analysis of some 600 of the donors reported about 280 Gb of sequence data and 95 million to 130 million unique TCR beta sequences obtained from 150 million to 200 million T cells. An early release that covered more than 550 HLA-typed donors contained about 290 gigabases of sequencing data and approximately 85 million unique TCR sequences. The genetic ancestry cluster associated with self-reported Caucasian donors included over 80% of the roughly 400 genotyped donors. The aim of the study was to test whether cataloging public T cell receptors could identify signatures of past pathogen exposure. The T cell repertoires of 666 subjects were profiled by immunosequencing and related to cytomegalovirus serostatus. A separate validation cohort of 90 to 150 different subjects was used in addition to the roughly 720-subject first cohort. The study combined high-throughput TCR immunosequencing, statistical association of individual TCRs with disease status, and machine learning to predict cytomegalovirus infection status. To study patterns of TCR occurrence, a later analysis re-analyzed previously published TCR beta repertoires from hundreds of donors and added high-resolution HLA genotyping. Rather than drawing on any new phenotypic data, the later analysis identified candidate immune exposures from TCR beta sequences and the way those sequences occurred across donors. An earlier analysis of roughly 600 of the donors used high-throughput TCR beta sequencing to judge whether each TCR beta V gene segment behaved as functional or pseudogenic. Alongside the repertoire data, information on donor age, sex, ethnicity and CMV serostatus was compiled. A later genetic analysis used genome-wide SNP genotypes for about 55% of the 666 donors, treating that subset as a discovery cohort. All discovery cohort repertoires had been generated using a single sequencing platform. Class I and class II HLA loci were covered by the typing at four-digit resolution. The number of donors typed differed by locus, with about 629-640 for A, B, C, DRB1 and DQB1, around 560 for DQA1, approximately 570 for DPA1, and roughly 450 for DPB1. Because of strong linkage in the cohort, roughly five DR-DQ haplotypes were treated as single units for association and clustering. Across 398 genotyped donors of the cohort, an average of roughly 250,000 unique TCR beta nucleotide sequences per donor were sequenced, and around 19% of those sequences were non-productive.

The CDR3 covers 16 residues, taking in both the cysteine and the phenylalanine. The DNA shown is the 48-base CDR3, in frame from base 1. The CDR1 and CDR2 encoded by the germline V gene (reference sequence) are MNHEY and SMNVEV. Here V drops 5 bases and J drops 3 bases, and the junction holds 8 bases not matched to any gene. What the research found in general, with its limitations: A further reported finding was that TCR beta sequences accurately predicted the HLA-A and HLA-B alleles for most subjects in the first cohort. In a later genetic analysis, fewer N-insertions in productive TCRs were reported among donors in an Asian-associated ancestry cluster than the approximately 710-donor mean. Most CMV-associated TCR beta chains appeared to be HLA-restricted in a later analysis, and the HLA associations seemed to be driven largely by CMV exposure. Because counts were too low, about 18 rarely observed V segments, including chromosome 9 orphons, were excluded from the earlier analysis of under 650 of the donors. An earlier analysis of 450 to 750 of the donors showed that most TCR beta V segments appeared in productive rearrangements either about 87% or about 30% of the time, which broadly matched IMGT annotations. A cluster of highly shared sequence variants was judged likely to represent a technical artifact of the sequencing pipeline. Three of the identified cytomegalovirus-associated TCR beta chains were confirmed in vitro to be specific for cytomegalovirus antigens. The presence/absence analyses assumed that sequencing depth was roughly uniform across donors, and that assumption may not be true. Across donors, most TCR sequences were observed very rarely, whereas some public TCRs were present in many individuals. Because some donors lacked HLA typing at each locus, the association tests relied only on the typed subset. Correlated functional status among segregating V segments might reflect linkage disequilibrium, but an unknown experimental factor could not be ruled out. CMV serostatus was the only immune exposure information available for the cohort. When HLA alleles, especially DR and DQ, strongly co-occurred, attributing TCR associations to individual alleles was difficult. Because the 87-base-pair reads could not distinguish some IMGT-functional V segments, including TRBV6-2 and TRBV6-3, those segments were excluded. Cytomegalovirus status was reported to be diagnosed by the classifier with high specificity and sensitivity in both the original and validation cohorts. Specific HLA alleles were associated with some 15,000 TCR beta sequences at a false discovery rate of 0.05 in a later analysis. A later analysis found that TCR association rates varied across HLA loci, with DRB1 alleles showing the most associated TCRs and HLA-C alleles the fewest. In a later analysis, HLA-associated TCR beta chains showed more clonal expansion and lower generation probabilities than non-associated chains that were equally common. In a later genetic analysis, a missense DCLRE1C variant was associated with V-gene and J-gene trimming of TCR beta chains, and the association was replicated in an independent cohort. In the study, approximately 150 TCR beta chains were listed as associated with cytomegalovirus. This cohort had only TCR beta chains sequenced, and the lack of alpha or paired-chain data limited which features could be detected. According to a later analysis, parvovirus B19, influenza, CMV and Epstein-Barr virus appeared linked to several top co-occurrence clusters. According to the authors, the approach could potentially be generalized to other disease states and immunological phenotypes.

With respect to this clone: The antigen this receptor binds is unknown. No clone much larger than this one lies a single base away; base qualities are absent.

The cohort consisted of more than 650 healthy bone marrow donors. All cohort members were sampled while nominally healthy, although unrecorded immune exposures were likely present. The donor was CMV seronegative and belonged to the group of 352 seronegative cohort members. Each donor provided a peripheral blood sample, and peripheral blood mononuclear cells were used for TCR beta sequencing. Genomic DNA extraction from the blood cell samples was performed with the Qiagen DNeasy Blood Extraction Kit. Receptor amplification or capture employed the immunoSEQ multiplex PCR assay. For the multiplex PCR, a mixture combining 60 forward primers for TCR Vbeta segments and 13 reverse primers for TCR Jbeta segments was used. Amplification of the CDR3 region of rearranged TCR beta genes was performed with a multiplex PCR assay on genomic DNA. The Illumina HiSeq System was used to sequence the amplified TCR beta libraries as 87-base-pair reads. As for the original processing: A later analysis counted about 76 million unique TCR beta chains across the 550 to 750 repertoires, and about 10 million of these chains were shared by at least two donors. To remove PCR and sequencing errors, raw reads were error-corrected and collapsed into unique sequences using a nearest-neighbor algorithm that merged closely related sequences. V, D and J gene segments were assigned by aligning CDR3 sequences to IMGT reference sequences. For a sequence to be retained, a match of at least six nucleotides was required to both a V gene segment and a J gene segment. A rearrangement counted as productive if the CDR3 had no stop codons and remained in frame with V and J, and every other rearrangement counted as non-productive. Following IMGT convention, CDR3 was defined as the stretch from the second conserved V-encoded cysteine up to the conserved J-encoded phenylalanine. Sequences without an unambiguous match to a single V gene segment were excluded from the earlier analysis of over 500 of the donors. In an earlier analysis of 450 to 750 of the donors, a V segment was called functional when productive rearrangements were above 56.7%, and segregating when the standard deviation between donors exceeded 5%. A statistical classification framework was developed to diagnose cytomegalovirus status using the catalog of TCR beta chain sequences. In a later analysis, V and J genes were assigned by comparing TCR nucleotide sequences against IMGT/GENE-DB human TR gene sequences. Using the TCRdist pipeline, a later analysis assigned CDR3 sequences along with most-parsimonious VDJ recombination scenarios. In a later analysis, each TCR beta chain was defined by its CDR3 amino acid sequence together with its V-gene family, and reads lacking a unique V-gene family were excluded. In a later analysis, 550 to 650 highly shared, low-generation-probability nucleotide sequences were removed to address suspected cross-contamination and a sequencing artifact. In a later analysis, a clonal expansion index for each public chain was calculated from normalized within-repertoire ranks of inferred template counts. In a later analysis, generation probabilities were computed with a VDJ recombination model fitted to out-of-frame rearrangements, and the resulting probabilities were checked against IGoR. A later analysis scored TCR-TCR, TCR-HLA and TCR-CMV co-occurrence with hypergeometric tests, applying a repertoire-size bias correction to TCR pairs. To estimate false discovery rates, a later analysis permuted the HLA or CMV assignments 20 times. A later analysis grouped co-occurring TCRs with DBSCAN, adding TCRdist sequence similarity when clustering within HLA-allele-positive subsets. Repertoires with fewer than 30,000 or more than 120,000 public chains, plus five repertoires with anomalous nucleotide sharing, were excluded from co-occurrence clustering. As stored in TCRdb, this immuneACCESS dataset retains in-frame rearrangements with V and J assigned. A fraction of the clones does not appear; measured against another copy, unresolved V genes explain less than half of the discrepancy, and the remainder lacks a known reason. The V and J calls and clone size are taken from that table; D and trimming were inferred from the DNA. The sample records roughly 100,000 clones, 78% of which are singletons. The leading ten clones occupy under 1.5% of the sample.

The V and J genes are TRBV27 and TRBJ2-7; 12 of the junction bases match TRBD1. The sequencing input was PBMCs. This clonotype was obtained from a man aged 25 to 45 in good health and CMV-seronegative. The base sequence is TGTGCCAGCAGTCTGGGACAGGGGGCGCGAGACTACGAGCAGTACTTC. It translates as CASSLGQGARDYEQYF.